Described below is a single T cell receptor (beta chain) sequence and its context. The sample comes from a study of T cell changes during pregnancy in multiple sclerosis. Germline V lookup: CDR1 SEHNR, CDR2 FQNEAQ (reference sequence). This CDR3 region has 15 residues. Unmatched junction bases numbered 9, after V lost 5 bases and J lost 6 bases. Only in-frame clones appear in the TCRdb table, and some are missing; sequencing was by immunoSEQ multiplex PCR. The data show some 38,000 clones, around nine tenths seen once. The receptor's source is a female donor in good health, enrolled as a control in a pregnancy study. Sequencing used CD4+ T cells from peripheral blood mononuclear cells, obtained in the second trimester of pregnancy. The rearrangement joins TRBV7-9 to TRBJ1-5, with TRBD1 matching over 8 bases. The CDR3 DNA sequence: TGTGCCAGCAGCCCGAAAGCAGGGGGCCGTCAGCCCCAGCATTTT. Protein: CASSPKAGGRQPQHF.